These T cell receptor beta chains were read from a single sample in a study of shared clonotypes between healthy human individuals. Sequencing used immunoSEQ multiplex PCR; TCRdb keeps in-frame clones, though not all of them. This sample carries 1,500,000 or so clones, roughly 96% of them seen once, and the ten largest clones take roughly 1.2%. The specimen sequenced was naive CD4+ T cells sorted from blood. The receptors originated from a man in his thirties or forties in good health. CDR3s include the opening cysteine and the closing phenylalanine or tryptophan. D genes are given only for firm matches. Some rows mark clone size as missing; the rest say once, few, many or name a class of expanded clone.

d_call: -
clone_size: -
v_call: TRBV16
j_call: TRBJ1-1
cdr3_aa: CASSQMKVLVSEAFF
cdr3_nt: TGTGCCAGCAGCCAAATGAAGGTCCTTGTATCTGAAGCTTTCTTT

d_call: -
clone_size: -
v_call: TRBV14
j_call: TRBJ2-3
cdr3_aa: CASSPPGRTQYF
cdr3_nt: TGTGCCAGCAGCCCCCCTGGGCGTACGCAGTATTTT

d_call: TRBD2
clone_size: -
v_call: TRBV7-3
j_call: TRBJ2-1
cdr3_aa: CASSFRTSELYSYNEQFF
cdr3_nt: TGTGCCAGCAGCTTTCGGACTAGCGAGTTGTACTCCTACAATGAGCAGTTCTTC

d_call: -
clone_size: once
v_call: TRBV10-2
j_call: TRBJ1-1
cdr3_aa: CASSESGETEAFF
cdr3_nt: TGCGCCAGCAGTGAGTCAGGGGAGACTGAAGCTTTCTTT

d_call: TRBD1
clone_size: -
v_call: TRBV11-2
j_call: TRBJ1-5
cdr3_aa: CASSATGVQPQHF
cdr3_nt: TGTGCCAGCAGCGCGACAGGGGTTCAGCCCCAGCATTTT

d_call: TRBD1
clone_size: -
v_call: TRBV7-2
j_call: TRBJ2-1
cdr3_aa: CASSRRPRTGVNNEQFF
cdr3_nt: TGTGCCAGCAGCCGACGACCGCGGACAGGAGTAAACAATGAGCAGTTCTTC

d_call: TRBD2
clone_size: -
v_call: TRBV28
j_call: TRBJ2-7
cdr3_aa: CASSLFPGGSPYEQYF
cdr3_nt: TGTGCCAGCAGTTTATTTCCGGGCGGGAGCCCCTACGAGCAGTACTTC

d_call: TRBD1
clone_size: -
v_call: TRBV5-1
j_call: TRBJ2-7
cdr3_aa: CASSRDSLSEQYF
cdr3_nt: TGCGCCAGCAGCAGGGACAGCCTAAGCGAGCAGTACTTC

d_call: -
clone_size: -
v_call: TRBV30
j_call: TRBJ2-5
cdr3_aa: CAWSGTGGRGETQYF
cdr3_nt: TGTGCCTGGAGTGGAACCGGGGGCAGGGGGGAGACCCAGTACTTC

d_call: TRBD2
clone_size: -
v_call: TRBV19
j_call: TRBJ2-1
cdr3_aa: CASSIVGGRNYNEQFF
cdr3_nt: TGTGCCAGTAGTATAGTAGGCGGGAGGAATTACAATGAGCAGTTCTTC

d_call: TRBD1
clone_size: -
v_call: TRBV18
j_call: TRBJ1-3
cdr3_aa: CASTDRASGNTIYF
cdr3_nt: TGTGCCAGCACAGACAGGGCCTCTGGAAACACCATATATTTT

d_call: -
clone_size: -
v_call: TRBV2
j_call: TRBJ1-5
cdr3_aa: CASTKIQGGSNQPQHF
cdr3_nt: TGTGCCAGCACCAAGATACAGGGAGGGAGCAATCAGCCCCAGCATTTT

d_call: TRBD1
clone_size: -
v_call: TRBV19
j_call: TRBJ2-7
cdr3_aa: CASRRGTANWEQYF
cdr3_nt: TGTGCCAGTAGAAGAGGGACAGCTAACTGGGAGCAGTACTTC

d_call: -
clone_size: -
v_call: TRBV30
j_call: TRBJ1-3
cdr3_aa: CAWRESRTIYF
cdr3_nt: TGTGCCTGGAGAGAGAGTCGGACCATATATTTT

d_call: TRBD2
clone_size: -
v_call: TRBV25-1
j_call: TRBJ2-1
cdr3_aa: CASSEYIGLAGGYNEQFF
cdr3_nt: TGTGCCAGCAGTGAATATATTGGACTAGCGGGAGGGTACAATGAGCAGTTCTTC

d_call: -
clone_size: once
v_call: TRBV9
j_call: TRBJ2-3
cdr3_aa: CASSVARGRDTQYF
cdr3_nt: TGTGCCAGCAGCGTAGCGCGGGGCAGAGATACGCAGTATTTT

d_call: TRBD2
clone_size: -
v_call: TRBV10-3
j_call: TRBJ2-5
cdr3_aa: CAISEIAGVEETQYF
cdr3_nt: TGTGCCATCAGTGAAATAGCGGGAGTGGAGGAGACCCAGTACTTC

d_call: TRBD1
clone_size: -
v_call: TRBV6-1
j_call: TRBJ2-7
cdr3_aa: CASRMGQLSSYEQYF
cdr3_nt: TGTGCCAGCAGAATGGGACAGTTGAGCTCCTACGAGCAGTACTTC

d_call: -
clone_size: -
v_call: TRBV2
j_call: TRBJ2-3
cdr3_aa: CASSGQGMRDTQYF
cdr3_nt: TGTGCCAGCAGTGGGCAGGGGATGAGAGATACGCAGTATTTT

d_call: -
clone_size: -
v_call: TRBV9
j_call: TRBJ2-1
cdr3_aa: CASRRGLASDEQFF
cdr3_nt: TGTGCCAGCAGAAGAGGGCTAGCTAGCGATGAGCAGTTCTTC

d_call: -
clone_size: -
v_call: TRBV7-2
j_call: TRBJ2-1
cdr3_aa: CASSLAAANNEQFF
cdr3_nt: TGTGCCAGCAGCTTAGCGGCTGCGAACAATGAGCAGTTCTTC

d_call: -
clone_size: -
v_call: TRBV30
j_call: TRBJ2-7
cdr3_aa: CAWSYGWGSRDEQYF
cdr3_nt: TGTGCCTGGAGTTACGGTTGGGGGTCTAGGGACGAGCAGTACTTC

d_call: -
clone_size: -
v_call: TRBV19
j_call: TRBJ1-1
cdr3_aa: CASSTQGNTEAFF
cdr3_nt: TGTGCCAGTAGTACCCAGGGGAATACTGAAGCTTTCTTT

d_call: -
clone_size: -
v_call: TRBV2
j_call: TRBJ2-5
cdr3_aa: CASSKAETQYF
cdr3_nt: TGTGCCAGCAGCAAAGCAGAGACCCAGTACTTC

d_call: -
clone_size: -
v_call: TRBV7-2
j_call: TRBJ2-4
cdr3_aa: CASSSQDRNIQYF
cdr3_nt: TGTGCCAGCAGCTCACAGGACAGAAACATTCAGTACTTC

d_call: -
clone_size: -
v_call: TRBV6-5
j_call: TRBJ1-2
cdr3_aa: CASSFRYGYTF
cdr3_nt: TGTGCCAGCAGTTTCCGTTATGGCTACACCTTC

d_call: -
clone_size: -
v_call: TRBV7-6
j_call: TRBJ2-7
cdr3_aa: CASSLVRDPSYEQYF
cdr3_nt: TGTGCCAGCAGCTTAGTGCGGGACCCCTCCTACGAGCAGTACTTC

d_call: -
clone_size: -
v_call: TRBV7-8
j_call: TRBJ2-3
cdr3_aa: CASSSRERLVTDTQYF
cdr3_nt: TGTGCCAGCAGTTCGAGGGAGAGACTAGTTACAGATACGCAGTATTTT

d_call: TRBD1
clone_size: -
v_call: TRBV2
j_call: TRBJ2-3
cdr3_aa: CASIRDLRRQGTQYF
cdr3_nt: TGTGCCAGCATTAGGGACCTTAGAAGACAGGGTACGCAGTATTTT

d_call: -
clone_size: -
v_call: TRBV2
j_call: TRBJ1-3
cdr3_aa: CASSPLGRGGSGNTIYF
cdr3_nt: TGTGCCAGCAGTCCCCTGGGGCGGGGTGGCTCTGGAAACACCATATATTTT

d_call: -
clone_size: -
v_call: TRBV30
j_call: TRBJ2-1
cdr3_aa: CAWSVLPGGVDNEQFF
cdr3_nt: TGTGCCTGGAGTGTACTTCCTGGGGGAGTTGATAATGAGCAGTTCTTC

d_call: -
clone_size: -
v_call: TRBV23-1
j_call: TRBJ2-7
cdr3_aa: CASSQLATLRGHSYEQYF
cdr3_nt: TGCGCCAGCAGTCAATTGGCCACGCTACGGGGCCATTCCTACGAGCAGTACTTC

d_call: TRBD2
clone_size: -
v_call: TRBV23-1
j_call: TRBJ2-1
cdr3_aa: CASSQAGGSADEQFF
cdr3_nt: TGCGCCAGCAGTCAGGCCGGGGGGTCAGCTGATGAGCAGTTCTTC

d_call: TRBD1
clone_size: -
v_call: TRBV5-4
j_call: TRBJ1-2
cdr3_aa: CASSLPGTGLGYTF
cdr3_nt: TGTGCCAGCAGCTTACCTGGGACAGGGCTTGGCTACACCTTC

d_call: -
clone_size: -
v_call: TRBV5-1
j_call: TRBJ2-1
cdr3_aa: CASSLVRQGRDEQFF
cdr3_nt: TGCGCCAGCAGCTTGGTTCGGCAGGGGAGGGATGAGCAGTTCTTC

d_call: TRBD1
clone_size: once
v_call: TRBV28
j_call: TRBJ2-5
cdr3_aa: CASSFRGGGETQYF
cdr3_nt: TGTGCCAGCAGTTTTCGAGGGGGCGGAGAGACCCAGTACTTC

d_call: TRBD2
clone_size: -
v_call: TRBV29-1
j_call: TRBJ2-2
cdr3_aa: CSVDGTRGTGELFF
cdr3_nt: TGCAGCGTTGACGGGACTAGAGGTACCGGGGAGCTGTTTTTT

d_call: TRBD1
clone_size: -
v_call: TRBV5-1
j_call: TRBJ2-7
cdr3_aa: CASSLPGQGNEQYF
cdr3_nt: TGCGCCAGCAGCTTACCGGGACAGGGTAACGAGCAGTACTTC